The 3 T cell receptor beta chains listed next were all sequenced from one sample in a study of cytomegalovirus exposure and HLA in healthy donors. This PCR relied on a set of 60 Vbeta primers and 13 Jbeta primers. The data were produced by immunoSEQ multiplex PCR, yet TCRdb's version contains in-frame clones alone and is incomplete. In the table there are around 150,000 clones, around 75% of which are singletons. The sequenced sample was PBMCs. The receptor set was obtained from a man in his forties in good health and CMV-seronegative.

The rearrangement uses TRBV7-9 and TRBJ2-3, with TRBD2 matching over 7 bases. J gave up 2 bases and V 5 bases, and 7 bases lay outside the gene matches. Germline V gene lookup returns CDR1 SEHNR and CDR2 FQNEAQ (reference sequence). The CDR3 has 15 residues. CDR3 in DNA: TGTGCCAGCAGCCCACTAGCGACTTACACAGATACGCAGTATTTT. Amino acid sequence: CASSPLATYTDTQYF.

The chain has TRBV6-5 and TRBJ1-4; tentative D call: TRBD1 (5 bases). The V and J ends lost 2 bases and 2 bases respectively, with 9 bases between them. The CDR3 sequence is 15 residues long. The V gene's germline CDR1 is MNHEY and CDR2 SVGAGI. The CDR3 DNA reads TGTGCCAGCAGTTACCTGGGGGGGACTAATGAAAAACTGTTTTTT. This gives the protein CASSYLGGTNEKLFF.

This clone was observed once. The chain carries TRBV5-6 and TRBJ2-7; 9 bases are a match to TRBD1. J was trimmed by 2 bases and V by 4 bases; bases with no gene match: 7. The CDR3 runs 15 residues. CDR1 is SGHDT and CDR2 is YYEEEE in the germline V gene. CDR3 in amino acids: CASSDRQGGTYEQYF. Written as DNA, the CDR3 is TGTGCCAGCAGCGACCGACAGGGGGGAACCTACGAGCAGTACTTC.